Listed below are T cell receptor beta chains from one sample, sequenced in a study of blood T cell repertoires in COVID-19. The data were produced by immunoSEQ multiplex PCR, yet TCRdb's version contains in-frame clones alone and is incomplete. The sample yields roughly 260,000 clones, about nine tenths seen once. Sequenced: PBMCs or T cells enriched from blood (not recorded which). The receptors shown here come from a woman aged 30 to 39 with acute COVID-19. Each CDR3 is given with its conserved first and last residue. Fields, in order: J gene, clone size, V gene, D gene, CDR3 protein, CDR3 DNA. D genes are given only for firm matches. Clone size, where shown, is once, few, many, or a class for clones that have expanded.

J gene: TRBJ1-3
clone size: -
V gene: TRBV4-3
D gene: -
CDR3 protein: CASSRTGTGNTIYF
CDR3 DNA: TGCGCCAGCAGCCGGACGGGAACTGGAAACACCATATATTTT

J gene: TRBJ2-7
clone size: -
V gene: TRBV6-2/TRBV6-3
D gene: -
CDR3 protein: CASSRESYEQYF
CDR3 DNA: TGTGCCAGCAGTCGAGAATCCTACGAGCAGTACTTC

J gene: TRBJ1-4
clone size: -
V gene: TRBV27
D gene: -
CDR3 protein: CASSSRQFTNEKLFF
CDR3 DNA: TGTGCCAGCAGTTCGAGACAGTTTACTAATGAAAAACTGTTTTTT

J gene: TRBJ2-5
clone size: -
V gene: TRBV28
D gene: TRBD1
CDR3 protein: CASRQGGTGLVETQYF
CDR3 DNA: TGTGCCAGCAGACAGGGAGGGACAGGGCTGGTCGAGACCCAGTACTTC

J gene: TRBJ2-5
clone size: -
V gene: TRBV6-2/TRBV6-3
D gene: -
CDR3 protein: CASSYKALVETQYF
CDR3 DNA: TGTGCCAGCAGTTACAAAGCATTAGTGGAGACCCAGTACTTC

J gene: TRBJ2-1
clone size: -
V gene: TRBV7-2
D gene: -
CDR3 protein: CASSLRGFSYNEQFF
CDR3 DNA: TGTGCCAGCAGCTTAAGGGGATTCTCCTACAATGAGCAGTTCTTC

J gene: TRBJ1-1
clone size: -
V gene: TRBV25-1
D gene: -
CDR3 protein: CASSLLGATEAFF
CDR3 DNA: TGTGCCAGCAGCCTGCTAGGAGCGACTGAAGCTTTCTTT

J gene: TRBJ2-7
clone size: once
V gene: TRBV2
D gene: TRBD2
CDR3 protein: CASSGGRLAHFSYEQYF
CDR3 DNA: TGTGCCAGCAGTGGGGGGCGACTAGCGCATTTCTCCTACGAGCAGTACTTC

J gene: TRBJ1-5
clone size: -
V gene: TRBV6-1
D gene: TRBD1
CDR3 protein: CASSEGTGMQPQHF
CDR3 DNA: TGTGCCAGCAGTGAAGGGACAGGGATGCAGCCCCAGCATTTT

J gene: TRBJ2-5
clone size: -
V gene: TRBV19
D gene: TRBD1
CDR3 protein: CASAPGTGLTLYQETQYF
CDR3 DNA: TGTGCCAGCGCCCCTGGGACAGGGCTTACCCTATACCAAGAGACCCAGTACTTC

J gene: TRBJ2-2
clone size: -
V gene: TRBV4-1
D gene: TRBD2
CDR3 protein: CASSQASGRANTGELFF
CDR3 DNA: TGCGCCAGCAGCCAAGCTAGCGGGAGGGCCAACACCGGGGAGCTGTTTTTT

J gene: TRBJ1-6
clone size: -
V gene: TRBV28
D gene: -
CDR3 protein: CASRETAGAYNSPLHF
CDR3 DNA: TGTGCCAGCAGGGAGACAGCAGGCGCGTATAATTCACCCCTCCACTTT

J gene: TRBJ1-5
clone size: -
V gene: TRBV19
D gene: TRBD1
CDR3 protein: CASSQQGARQPQHF
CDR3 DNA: TGTGCCAGTAGTCAACAGGGGGCTAGACAGCCCCAGCATTTT

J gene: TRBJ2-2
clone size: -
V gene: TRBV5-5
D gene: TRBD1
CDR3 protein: CASSPNDRGRTGELFF
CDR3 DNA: TGTGCCAGCAGCCCTAATGACAGGGGGAGGACCGGGGAGCTGTTTTTT

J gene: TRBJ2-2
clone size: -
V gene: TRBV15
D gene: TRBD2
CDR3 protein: CATSKGAGGDTGELFF
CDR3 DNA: TGTGCCACCAGCAAAGGGGCGGGAGGGGACACCGGGGAGCTGTTTTTT

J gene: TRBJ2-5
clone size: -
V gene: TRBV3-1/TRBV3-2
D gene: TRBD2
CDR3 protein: CASSPRLAGFQETQYF
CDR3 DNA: TGTGCCAGCAGCCCGAGACTAGCGGGGTTCCAAGAGACCCAGTACTTC

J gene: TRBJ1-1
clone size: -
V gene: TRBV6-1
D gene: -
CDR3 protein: CASSEWRANTEAFF
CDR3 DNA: TGTGCCAGCAGTGAATGGAGGGCGAACACTGAAGCTTTCTTT

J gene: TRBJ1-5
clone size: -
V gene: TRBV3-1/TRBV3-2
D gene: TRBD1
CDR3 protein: CASSQATGSNQPQHF
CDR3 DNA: TGTGCCAGCAGCCAGGCGACAGGGAGCAATCAGCCCCAGCATTTT

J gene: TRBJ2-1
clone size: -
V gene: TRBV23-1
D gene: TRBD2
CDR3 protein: CASSQSMGLAGMSEQFF
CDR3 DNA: TGCGCCAGCAGTCAATCAATGGGACTAGCAGGGATGAGTGAGCAGTTCTTC

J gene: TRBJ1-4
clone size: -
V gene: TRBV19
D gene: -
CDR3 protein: CASTRRATNEKLFF
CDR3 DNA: TGTGCCAGTACCCGAAGAGCAACTAATGAAAAACTGTTTTTT

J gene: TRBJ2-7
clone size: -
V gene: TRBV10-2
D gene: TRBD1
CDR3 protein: CASSEPWTGSTYEQYF
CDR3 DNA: TGCGCCAGCAGTGAGCCCTGGACAGGGAGTACCTACGAGCAGTACTTC